The 25 T cell receptor beta chains below come from one sample, sequenced in a study of breast tumors, draining lymph nodes, adjacent tissues. Axillary draining lymph nodes of breast cancer patients supplied the node samples. From the multiplex PCR reads, TCRdb called clonotypes with MiXCR, one entry per CDR3 protein. This table holds approximately 130,000 distinct CDR3 sequences, about 20% found once. The sample taken for sequencing was axillary lymph node tissue. The receptors here all came from a female donor with breast cancer. Some clones in this sample may be carry-over from other donors' samples.

Regarding this clonotype: A read error is possible here, since a much larger clone lies one base away. The chain links TRBV4-1 to TRBJ1-2; 7 bases fit TRBD1. This CDR3 region has 16 residues. In germline, CDR1 is MGHRA, CDR2 YSYEKL. DNA for the CDR3: TGCGCCAGCAGCCGGGAACAGGGGACATATAACTATGGCTGCACCTTC. Translated: CASSREQGTYNYGCTF.

In this sample, this clonotype turned up many times. The chain uses TRBV19 and TRBJ2-2; 8 nucleotides line up with TRBD2. The CDR3 covers 16 residues. Germline V gene sequence: CDR1 LNHDA, CDR2 SQIVND (reference sequence). Trimming removed 9 bases from V and 4 bases from J; junction bases left unmatched: 13. CDR3 nucleotide sequence: TGTGCCAGCCGTCCCAGCGGGAGTATTAGCACCGGGGAGCTGTTTTTT. This encodes CASRPSGSISTGELFF.

This clonotype was seen only once. A much larger clone differs from this one at a single base, so this may be a read error. No conserved phenylalanine or tryptophan is present at the end of the CDR3, so a read error is the likely explanation. The chain recombines TRBV18 with TRBJ2-3; D gene uncertain. The CDR3 sequence is 14 residues long. The V end was cut by 3 bases, the J end by 3 bases, with 10 bases between. Per the germline V gene, CDR1 is KGHSH and CDR2 is LQKENI. The CDR3 here is CASSPATRTDTQYL. In DNA form, the CDR3 reads TGTGCCAGCTCACCGGCTACTCGAACAGATACGCAGTATCTT.

In regard to this clonotype: A much larger clone differs by one base, so this may be a read error. This sequence joins TRBV7-2 and TRBJ2-5; 9 bases map to TRBD2. The germline V gene encodes CDR1 SGHTA and CDR2 FQGNSA. The CDR3 runs to 17 residues. CDR3 DNA sequence: TGTGCCAGCAGCTCCCTCGGCGGGAGGGTGGCGGGAGAGACCCAGTGCTTC. It translates to CASSSLGGRVAGETQCF.

As for this clonotype: A much larger clone differs from this one at a single base, so this may be a read error. DNA for the CDR3: TGTGCCATCTCGGGGCGCGGGGGGCCCCAGCATTTT. It translates to CAISGRGGPQHF. The V call is TRBV10-1, the J call TRBJ1-5; a possible D gene is TRBD1 (5 bases). The CDR3 has 12 amino acids. Germline CDR1 reads WNHNN; CDR2 reads SYGVQD (reference sequence).

This clonotype was detected a few times. The CDR3 coding sequence is TGCGCCAGCAGCCAAGATCAGGCGGGAGGGCAAGAGACCCAGTACTTC. This codes for CASSQDQAGGQETQYF. The chain employs TRBV4-1 and TRBJ2-5, with 9 bases fitting TRBD2. The CDR3 sequence is 16 residues long. Trimming cost V 0 bases and J 2 bases; bases outside gene matches: 4. Germline V gene data show CDR1 as MGHRA and CDR2 as YSYEKL.

Many counts were recorded for this clonotype. The chain uses TRBV19 and TRBJ2-3, with TRBD1 as a possible D gene (6 bases). CDR3 length: 13 amino acids. The germline CDR1 and CDR2 sequences are LNHDA and SQIVND (reference sequence). V was trimmed by 5 bases and J by 0 bases, leaving 6 bases between them. DNA of the CDR3: TGTGCCAGTAGTGACAGGAGCACAGATACGCAGTATTTT. Residues: CASSDRSTDTQYF. The complete variable domain, with remaining parts taken from reference TRBV19 and TRBJ2-3, reads DGGITQSPKYLFRKEGQNVTLSCEQNLNHDAMYWYRQDPGQGLRLIYYSQIVNDFQKGDIAEGYSVSREKKESFPLTVTSAQKNPTAFYLCASSDRSTDTQYFGPGTRLTVL.

Comment on this clonotype: This may stem from a read error, because a much larger clone lies one nucleotide away. The chain links TRBV20-1 to TRBJ1-5; D unclear. The CDR3 is made up of 12 amino acids. Trimming pared 5 bases from V and 2 bases from J, leaving 7 bases between. Germline CDR1 is DFQATT and CDR2 is SNEGSKA (reference sequence). The DNA for the CDR3 is TGCAGTGCTGGAGTGGGCAATCAGCCCCAGCATTTT. Protein product: CSAGVGNQPQHF.

The rearrangement links TRBV24-1 to TRBJ2-1; 14 bases fit TRBD2. CDR3 length: 18 amino acids. The germline gives CDR1 KGHDR, CDR2 SFDVKD. The J segment lost 6 bases and the V segment lost 3 bases, leaving 9 bases of the junction unmatched. CDR3 residues: CATSDVPPGLAGGNEQFF. Here the CDR3 DNA reads TGTGCCACCAGTGATGTGCCCCCCGGACTAGCGGGAGGCAATGAGCAGTTCTTC.

This chain connects TRBV5-1 to TRBJ2-4; D may be TRBD1 or TRBD2 (6 bases each). The V end was cut by 1 base, the J end by 6 bases, with 14 bases between. The V gene's germline CDR1 is SGHRS and CDR2 YFSETQ. The CDR3 contains 15 residues. CDR3 coding DNA: TGCGCCAGCAGCTTGTCACAGAGGGGGGTAAACATTCAGTACTTC. This sequence encodes CASSLSQRGVNIQYF.

This clonotype was seen many times. The rearrangement links TRBV10-3 to TRBJ2-2; no clear D gene. Germline lookup yields CDR1 ENHRY and CDR2 SYGVKD. This CDR3 has 15 residues. Trimming pared 3 bases from V and 0 bases from J, leaving 8 bases between. The CDR3 sequence: CAISDLNTNTGELFF. CDR3 coding DNA: TGTGCCATCAGTGACCTCAACACGAACACCGGGGAGCTGTTTTTT.

This clonotype was seen more than once but under ten times. V and J are TRBV28 and TRBJ2-7, with D possibly TRBD1 on 6 matching bases. There are 12 residues in the CDR3. The germline CDR1 and CDR2 sequences are MDHEN and SYDVKM. Between the trimmed V and J ends, which lost 10 bases and 0 bases, there was a span of 10 bases. The CDR3 reads CAIRDNSYEQYF. CDR3 in DNA: TGTGCCATACGGGACAACTCCTACGAGCAGTACTTC.

The genes are TRBV20-1 and TRBJ1-2; possible D gene TRBD1, 6 bases. The CDR3 is 16 residues long. V lost 0 bases and J 5 bases, leaving 19 bases between the germline ends. Germline loops: CDR1 DFQATT, CDR2 SNEGSKA (reference sequence). The DNA for the CDR3 is TGCAGTGCTAGAGACCTGGGCTTGGGGGGGCTGTATGGCTACACCTTC. Residues: CSARDLGLGGLYGYTF.

About this clonotype itself: This could be a read error, since a much larger clone is one nucleotide away. The rearrangement uses TRBV7-6 and TRBJ2-7, with D possibly being TRBD1 (6 bases). Germline-derived CDR1 and CDR2 are SGHVS and FNYEAQ. V was trimmed by 3 bases and J by 3 bases, leaving 15 bases between them. This CDR3 is 15 amino acids long. CDR3 sequence: CASSFDQDSYYEQYF. CDR3 coding DNA: TGTGCCAGCAGCTTCGACCAGGACAGTTACTACGAGCAGTACTTC.

Many counts were recorded for this clonotype. The chain joins TRBV7-9 to TRBJ1-6; a possible D gene is TRBD1 (6 bases). CDR1 is SEHNR and CDR2 is FQNEAQ in the germline V gene (reference sequence). Deletions cut 4 bases from V and 10 bases from J, with 14 bases between. The CDR3 runs 14 residues. This CDR3 reads CASSSRQGMSPLHF. The CDR3 bases are TGTGCCAGCAGCTCGAGGCAGGGGATGTCACCCCTCCACTTT.

Many counts were recorded for this clonotype. The chain uses TRBV12-3 or TRBV12-4 and TRBJ2-3; D may be TRBD2 (6 bases). Trimming took 1 base from V and 2 from J, leaving 10 bases between them. The CDR3 extends over 15 amino acids. CDR3 nucleotide sequence: TGTGCCAGCAGTTTAGATGGGGGGTACACAGATACGCAGTATTTT. This gives the protein CASSLDGGYTDTQYF.

This clonotype has a count of ten or more. The gene calls are TRBV20-1 and TRBJ2-7; maybe TRBD2 (7 bases). The CDR3 is made up of 14 amino acids. Germline V gene data show CDR1 as DFQATT and CDR2 as SNEGSKA (reference sequence). Trimming left V 5 bases short and J 4 bases short, with 18 bases between. In nucleotides, the CDR3 is TGCAGTGCTCAGGGGTTAGCGGGTCTTTACGAGCAGTACTTC. Translation gives CSAQGLAGLYEQYF.

This clonotype was counted at least ten times. The rearrangement joins TRBV12-3 or TRBV12-4 to TRBJ2-1, with 7 nucleotides matching TRBD2. V lost 10 bases and J lost 5; bases outside the gene matches: 17. The CDR3 totals 16 residues. In DNA, the CDR3 is TGTGCCACTTCGGAGTGGGGGAGGGCCATGCACAATGAGCAGTTCTTC. Its translation: CATSEWGRAMHNEQFF.

In its sample, this clonotype was seen many times. V gene TRBV5-5 combines with J gene TRBJ2-7; D is perhaps TRBD2 (7 bases). The CDR3 sequence is 17 residues long. CDR1 and CDR2 (germline): SGHKS, YYEKEE (reference sequence). V lost 1 base and J lost 2, with 19 bases in between. CDR3 residues: CASSLSVSGGAAYEQYF. The CDR3 bases are TGTGCCAGCAGCTTGTCGGTCTCGGGGGGCGCAGCCTACGAGCAGTACTTC.

This clonotype has a count of ten or more. The chain has TRBV15 and TRBJ1-3, with D uncertain. CDR3 length: 15 amino acids. Germline V gene lookup returns CDR1 LNHNV and CDR2 YYDKDF (reference sequence). Between the trimmed V and J ends, which lost 0 bases and 3 bases, there was a span of 9 bases. CDR3 residues: CATSRDPTFGNTIYF. In nucleotides, the CDR3 is TGTGCCACCAGCAGAGATCCCACGTTTGGAAACACCATATATTTT.

The V and J genes are TRBV2 and TRBJ2-4, with D possibly being TRBD1 (5 bases). The germline V and J ends were trimmed by 4 bases and 2 bases, with 9 bases remaining between them. The germline CDR1 and CDR2 sequences are SNHLY and FYNNEI. The CDR3 has 14 residues. In DNA, the CDR3 is TGTGCCAGCAGTGTCCAGGGAACCAAAAACATTCAGTACTTC. It is translated as CASSVQGTKNIQYF.

A word on this clonotype: This clone may be a read error of a much larger clone one base away. The V and J genes are TRBV7-8 and TRBJ2-5; the D gene is possibly TRBD2 (7 bases). The CDR3 totals 15 residues. The V and J ends lost 7 bases and 5 bases respectively, with 20 bases between them. Germline CDR1 is SGHVS and CDR2 is FQNEAQ. CDR3 sequence: CASNPPGGAWETQYF. CDR3 DNA: TGTGCCAGCAACCCCCCTGGGGGGGCCTGGGAGACCCAGTACTTC.

A remark on this clonotype: At one of its ends the junction is not consistent with the germline gene, which may arise from a read error. The V and J genes are TRBV24-1 and TRBJ2-2; 7 positions agree with TRBD2. Germline CDR1 and CDR2: KGHDR and SFDVKD. CDR3 length: 15 residues. CDR3 in amino acids: CATSGLGGSPGELFF. The CDR3 bases are TGTGCCACCAGTGGTTTGGGAGGGAGCCCCGGGGAGCTGTTTTTT.

This clonotype was recorded at least ten times. The chain combines TRBV9 with TRBJ2-7, with D tentatively TRBD2 (7 bases). Trimming removed 2 bases from V and 5 bases from J, with 17 bases in between. CDR1 SGDLS and CDR2 YYNGEE come from the germline V gene. The CDR3 contains 15 residues. The CDR3 nucleotides are TGTGCCAGCAGCGTCCTAGCGGCAGGGGTCGACGAGCAGTACTTC. Residues: CASSVLAAGVDEQYF.

CDR3 amino acids: CASSPRTGLSGNTIYF. The CDR3 DNA reads TGTGCCAGCAGCCCCCGAACGGGGCTCTCTGGAAACACCATATATTTT. The rearrangement uses TRBV11-2 and TRBJ1-3; D possibly corresponds to TRBD1 (5 bases). Trimming left V 5 bases short and J 0 bases short, with 14 bases between. The CDR3 contains 16 residues. Germline V gene lookup returns CDR1 SGHAT and CDR2 FQNNGV.